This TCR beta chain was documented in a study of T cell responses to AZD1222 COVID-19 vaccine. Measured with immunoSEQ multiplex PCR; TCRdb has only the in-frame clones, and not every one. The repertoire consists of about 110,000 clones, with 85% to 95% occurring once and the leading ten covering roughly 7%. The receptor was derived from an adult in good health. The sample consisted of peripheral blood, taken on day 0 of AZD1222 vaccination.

The CDR3 loop reads CASSGLAGYTGELFF. CDR3 in DNA: TGCGCCAGCAGCGGGCTAGCGGGGTACACCGGGGAGCTGTTTTTT. V gene TRBV5-1 combines with J gene TRBJ2-2; 9 bases are a match to TRBD2. Germline lookup yields CDR1 SGHRS and CDR2 YFSETQ. Trimming at V came to 4 bases and at J to 3 bases, leaving 4 bases not matched to a gene. This CDR3 spans 15 amino acids. Filled out from reference TRBV5-1 and TRBJ2-2, the complete variable domain reads KAGVTQTPRYLIKTRGQQVTLSCSPISGHRSVSWYQQTPGQGLQFLFEYFSETQRNKGNFPGRFSGRQFSNSRSEMNVSTLELGDSALYLCASSGLAGYTGELFFGEGSRLTVL.